The rows below give T cell receptor beta chains drawn from one sample of a study of blood T cell repertoires in COVID-19. Method: immunoSEQ multiplex PCR; TCRdb's copy keeps in-frame clones and lacks some. The sample carries roughly 200,000 clones, about 79% recorded once. Source material: peripheral blood. The receptor set was obtained from a human donor in a cohort sampled during active COVID-19. CDR3s include the opening cysteine and the closing phenylalanine or tryptophan. The D gene is left open where the match is weak. Size is stated for part of the rows, as once, few or many counts, or as a class when the clone is expanded.

v_gene	abundance	d_gene	j_gene	CDR3aa	CDR3nt
TRBV2	NA	TRBD2	TRBJ2-1	CASSEGAGYNEQFF	TGTGCCAGCAGTGAAGGAGCGGGGTACAATGAGCAGTTCTTC
TRBV27	NA	NA	TRBJ1-5	CASSSTQGRGNNQPQHF	TGTGCCAGCAGTTCCACCCAGGGAAGGGGCAACAATCAGCCCCAGCATTTT
TRBV6-1	NA	TRBD2	TRBJ2-5	CASSEPGTSGRKETQYF	TGTGCCAGCAGTGAACCCGGGACTAGCGGGAGAAAGGAGACCCAGTACTTC
TRBV5-1	NA	TRBD2	TRBJ2-1	CASSLAGLAGGMGQFF	TGCGCCAGCAGCTTGGCAGGCCTAGCGGGAGGTATGGGGCAGTTCTTC
TRBV30	NA	NA	TRBJ2-7	CAWSVSGWVQYF	TGTGCCTGGAGTGTTTCAGGGTGGGTGCAGTACTTC
TRBV3-1/TRBV3-2	NA	TRBD1	TRBJ1-2	CASSLRQGKGYTF	TGTGCCAGCAGCCTCCGACAGGGTAAAGGCTACACCTTC
TRBV7-9	NA	NA	TRBJ1-3	CATRDTGSPKSSGNTIYF	TGTGCCACCAGAGATACCGGGTCCCCCAAGAGCTCTGGAAACACCATATATTTT
TRBV27	NA	TRBD2	TRBJ2-5	CASSFLAGGPREETQYF	TGTGCCAGCAGTTTCCTAGCGGGAGGGCCCAGAGAAGAGACCCAGTACTTC
TRBV12-5	NA	TRBD1	TRBJ2-2	CASGSHGTGGNGELFF	TGTGCTAGTGGTTCCCACGGGACAGGTGGGAACGGGGAGCTGTTTTTT
TRBV5-1	NA	NA	TRBJ1-1	CASSGGAGGTEAFF	TGCGCCAGCAGCGGGGGGGCGGGGGGTACTGAAGCTTTCTTT
TRBV11-3	NA	TRBD2	TRBJ2-3	CASSLNGRADTQYF	TGTGCCAGCAGCTTAAATGGGAGGGCAGATACGCAGTATTTT
TRBV19	NA	NA	TRBJ1-2	CASRRQENLNYGYTF	TGTGCCAGTAGAAGACAGGAGAACCTTAACTATGGCTACACCTTC
TRBV6-1	NA	NA	TRBJ2-2	CASSEISTGREYTGELFF	TGTGCCAGCAGTGAAATCTCGACCGGGAGAGAGTACACCGGGGAGCTGTTTTTT
TRBV14	few	NA	TRBJ1-2	CASSQGTAYGYTF	TGTGCCAGCAGCCAAGGAACAGCTTATGGCTACACCTTC
TRBV7-9	NA	TRBD1	TRBJ2-7	CASSHRGNEQYF	TGTGCCAGCAGCCACAGGGGGAACGAGCAGTACTTC
TRBV5-8	once	TRBD2	TRBJ2-7	CASSWRTSGYEQYF	TGTGCCAGCAGCTGGAGGACTAGTGGGTACGAGCAGTACTTC
TRBV27	once	NA	TRBJ2-1	CASSLRGYSSYNEQFF	TGTGCCAGCAGTTTAAGGGGATACAGCTCCTACAATGAGCAGTTCTTC
TRBV4-1	NA	TRBD2	TRBJ2-3	CASSLKPSGVGTDTQYF	TGCGCCAGCAGCCTTAAACCTAGCGGGGTGGGCACAGATACGCAGTATTTT
TRBV6-2/TRBV6-3	NA	NA	TRBJ1-4	CASSYPQLNEKLFF	TGTGCCAGCAGTTACCCTCAACTCAATGAAAAACTGTTTTTT
TRBV6-6	NA	TRBD2	TRBJ2-1	CASSSPGTSGANEQFF	TGTGCCAGCAGTTCGCCAGGGACTAGCGGGGCTAATGAGCAGTTCTTC
TRBV7-2	few	NA	TRBJ1-3	CASSPRTAPGNTIYF	TGTGCCAGCAGTCCTCGGACAGCGCCTGGAAACACCATATATTTT
TRBV5-1	NA	TRBD1	TRBJ1-1	CASAGTGLAEAFF	TGCGCCAGCGCCGGGACAGGGTTGGCTGAAGCTTTCTTT
TRBV9	NA	NA	TRBJ1-6	CASSVDSLHNSPLHF	TGTGCCAGCAGCGTAGACAGTCTACATAATTCACCCCTCCACTTT
TRBV28	NA	NA	TRBJ1-5	CASSPPRGNGQPQHF	TGTGCCAGCAGTCCACCTCGGGGGAATGGTCAGCCCCAGCATTTT
TRBV6-2/TRBV6-3	NA	NA	TRBJ1-1	CASSSPDRGNTEAFF	TGTGCCAGCAGTTCCCCGGACAGAGGGAACACTGAAGCTTTCTTT
TRBV30	once	TRBD2	TRBJ2-1	CAWRHSGSNYNEQFF	TGTGCCTGGAGACATAGCGGGAGTAACTACAATGAGCAGTTCTTC
TRBV7-2	NA	TRBD2	TRBJ2-3	CASSLGALAGVTDTQYF	TGTGCCAGCAGCTTAGGCGCTCTAGCGGGAGTGACAGATACGCAGTATTTT
TRBV5-1	many	NA	TRBJ2-7	CASSFAPGEAYEQYF	TGCGCCAGCAGCTTTGCCCCGGGGGAGGCCTACGAGCAGTACTTC
TRBV9	NA	NA	TRBJ1-1	CASSPRGQLNTEAFF	TGTGCCAGCAGCCCTCGCGGACAGCTTAACACTGAAGCTTTCTTT